This T cell receptor beta chain was identified in a study of brain T cells in children with intractable seizures. As to this clone: The antigen remains undetermined.

The CDR3 totals 13 residues. Trimming pared 3 bases from V and 2 bases from J, leaving 5 bases between. The germline CDR1 and CDR2 sequences are SGHTA and FQGNSA. Findings and limits, study-wide: Pre-surgery blood may have been undersampled, hiding some clones.

Only cases whose brain tissue showed the highest T cell transcript signatures were sequenced. At least one anti-epileptic drug was given before surgery. Measured with immunoSEQ multiplex PCR; TCRdb has only the in-frame clones, and not every one. Found here are under 150,000 clones, approximately 94% of them singletons; the top ten hold about 4%. The sequence was collected from a boy under two years old with hemimegalencephaly and intractable seizures. This specimen consisted of peripheral blood, obtained at surgery. This chain uses TRBV7-2 with TRBJ1-5; no clear D. This chain's CDR3 is CASSFYGNQPQHF. In DNA form, the CDR3 reads TGTGCCAGCAGCTTTTATGGCAATCAGCCCCAGCATTTT.